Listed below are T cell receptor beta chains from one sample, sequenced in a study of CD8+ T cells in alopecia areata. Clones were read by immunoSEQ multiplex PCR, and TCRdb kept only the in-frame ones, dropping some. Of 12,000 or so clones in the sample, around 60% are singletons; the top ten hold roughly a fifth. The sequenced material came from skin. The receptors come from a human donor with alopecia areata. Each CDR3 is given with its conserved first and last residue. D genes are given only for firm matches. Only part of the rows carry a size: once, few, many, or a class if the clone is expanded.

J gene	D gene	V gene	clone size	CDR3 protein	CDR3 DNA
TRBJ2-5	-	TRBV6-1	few	CASSLGAMPQETQYF	TGTGCCAGCAGCCTAGGAGCGATGCCCCAAGAGACCCAGTACTTC
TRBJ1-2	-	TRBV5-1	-	CASSPPVGAGHRNYGYTF	TGCGCCAGCAGCCCTCCCGTTGGGGCAGGACACAGAAACTATGGCTACACCTTC
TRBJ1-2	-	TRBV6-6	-	CASSYVEGGYTF	TGTGCCAGCAGTTACGTGGAGGGTGGCTACACCTTC
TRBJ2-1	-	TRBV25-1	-	CASSEGGSDLGEQFF	TGTGCCAGCAGTGAGGGTGGTAGCGACCTTGGTGAGCAGTTCTTC
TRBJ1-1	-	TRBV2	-	CASTNQGNTEAFF	TGTGCCAGCACCAATCAGGGGAACACTGAAGCTTTCTTT
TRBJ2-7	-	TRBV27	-	CASSLWGTRTTQADEQYF	TGTGCCAGCAGTTTATGGGGGACTCGGACTACCCAGGCGGACGAGCAGTACTTC
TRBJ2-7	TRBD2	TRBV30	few	CAWSGIAGTDEQYF	TGTGCCTGGAGTGGGATAGCGGGAACGGACGAGCAGTACTTC
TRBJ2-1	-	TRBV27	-	CASSLSLLGNEQFF	TGTGCCAGCAGTTTATCGTTGCTTGGCAATGAGCAGTTCTTC
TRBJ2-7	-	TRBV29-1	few	CSVTDRELYEQYF	TGCAGCGTTACCGACAGAGAACTCTACGAGCAGTACTTC
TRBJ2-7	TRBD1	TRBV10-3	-	CAISESMDRGHEQYF	TGTGCCATCAGTGAGTCGATGGACAGGGGCCACGAGCAGTACTTC